This T cell receptor (beta chain) was recovered during a study of a mutant IDH1 vaccine in newly diagnosed glioma. Study context: Vaccines were first given 4-6 weeks after radiotherapy alone, or with temozolomide cycles. The therapy given earlier, which was standard therapy, consisted of radiotherapy, temozolomide, or both, and most of the patients received both.

Trimming took off 3 bases at V and 1 base at J, with 12 bases between the two ends. CDR3 size: 15 residues. Per germline, CDR1 SGHRS and CDR2 YFSETQ. Indicated time point: week 23, last vaccination. Topical imiquimod was applied with each vaccine dose, which held 300 ug of mutant IDH1 20-mer peptide. Tumors from donors were new WHO grade 3 or 4 IDH1-mutant astrocytomas with ATRX loss. Profiling relied on immunoSEQ multiplex PCR, and the TCRdb table lists in-frame clones only, not all of them. The sample holds about 44,000 clones, 80% to 95% seen once. Notes on this clone: Its specificity is not known.

The chain is built from TRBV5-1 and TRBJ2-3; maybe TRBD2 (5 bases). The sequence was collected from a man aged 50-59 years with glioma. Material: PBMCs, obtained from a glioma patient whose treatment included an IDH1 peptide vaccine. In nucleotides, the CDR3 is TGCGCCAGCAGCTCCGCCCTCGGGGGCACAGATACGCAGTATTTT. Protein sequence: CASSSALGGTDTQYF. Combining the CDR3 with reference TRBV5-1 and TRBJ2-3 gives the whole variable domain KAGVTQTPRYLIKTRGQQVTLSCSPISGHRSVSWYQQTPGQGLQFLFEYFSETQRNKGNFPGRFSGRQFSNSRSEMNVSTLELGDSALYLCASSSALGGTDTQYFGPGTRLTVL.